This TCR beta chain is drawn from a study of metastatic and nonmetastatic thyroid tumors. Across the study: Malignant and benign thyroid patients had repertoires compared in peripheral blood and tumor or nodule tissue. General study points: A significant increase in TCR beta diversity was reportedly seen in malignant thyroid tumors relative to benign nodules, in blood and tumor.

The CDR3 is 8 amino acids long, termini counted. Germline loops: CDR1 SGHTA, CDR2 FQGTGA. In the original processing: Variation in CDR3 across clinicopathological groups served as the basis for constructing a distant-metastasis classifier in papillary thyroid cancer. TCRdb re-called the PCR reads with MiXCR. Here the V and J calls rest on TCRdb's processing, not on the authors' analysis. Of some 21,000 clones in the sample, around 18% are singletons; the top ten hold about 21%. Ahead of thyroid surgery, no patient had received treatment of any kind. This clone appeared a few times. The antigen is unknown. The conserved phenylalanine or tryptophan is not found at the CDR3 terminus, so this likely reflects a read error. Because the CDR3's place on the DNA is in doubt, the DNA is left out and the CDR3 is given as listed by TCRdb.

The chain employs TRBV7-3 and TRBJ2-6. Sequencing input: blood. The sequence came from a male donor with papillary thyroid cancer or a benign thyroid nodule (not recorded which). Some clones in this sample may be carry-over from other donors' samples. CDR3 amino acids: CASSLLNG.